The 10 T cell receptor beta chains in this list originate from one sample, sequenced in a study of cytomegalovirus exposure and HLA in healthy donors. Both 60 Vbeta primers and 13 Jbeta primers went into the PCR. The protocol was immunoSEQ multiplex PCR, while the TCRdb copy is restricted to in-frame clones and leaves out a portion. The sample holds about 100,000 clones, 76% seen once. The sequencing input was PBMCs. These receptor sequences come from a woman in her 50s in good health and CMV-seropositive.

For the CDR3, the DNA is TGTGCCAGCAGCGCGGACAGGCATAATGAAAAACTGTTTTTT. The encoded protein is CASSADRHNEKLFF. The chain is built from TRBV2 and TRBJ1-4; 7 bases align to TRBD1. This CDR3 is 14 amino acids long. Unmatched junction bases numbered 5, after V lost 6 bases and J lost 4 bases. Germline lookup yields CDR1 SNHLY and CDR2 FYNNEI.

This chain links TRBV12-5 with TRBJ2-2; D gene unclear. V gave up 3 bases and J gave up 6 bases, with 8 bases separating them. Germline V gene lookup returns CDR1 LGHNT and CDR2 FRNRAP. The CDR3 is made up of 13 amino acids. This CDR3 reads CASGLEFAGELFF. Written as DNA, the CDR3 is TGTGCTAGTGGTTTAGAGTTTGCCGGGGAGCTGTTTTTT.

This clone was counted once. The CDR3 sequence: CASSGTSGRSYNEQFF. The CDR3 DNA sequence: TGTGCCAGCAGCGGGACTAGCGGGAGATCCTACAATGAGCAGTTCTTC. This chain uses TRBV2 with TRBJ2-1, with 14 bases that match TRBD2. This CDR3 is built from 16 residues. Germline CDR1 and CDR2: SNHLY and FYNNEI. J was trimmed by 1 base and V by 6 bases; bases with no gene match: 2. The full variable domain, with the rest looked up from reference TRBV2 and TRBJ2-1, is EPEVTQTPSHQVTQMGQEVILRCVPISNHLYFYWYRQILGQKVEFLVSFYNNEISEKSEIFDDQFSVERPDGSNFTLKIRSTKLEDSAMYFCASSGTSGRSYNEQFFGPGTRLTVL.

The table lists this clone with a few counts. The V call is TRBV5-8, the J call TRBJ1-1; a possible D gene is TRBD1 (6 bases). Trimming left V 5 bases short and J 7 bases short, with 12 bases between. This CDR3 is built from 12 residues. Germline assignment: CDR1 SGHTS and CDR2 YDEGEE. The CDR3 is CASSSGVVEAFF. The CDR3 DNA is TGTGCCAGCAGTTCAGGGGTCGTTGAAGCTTTCTTT.

The chain has TRBV9 and TRBJ1-5; D not resolved. CDR3 length: 16 residues. Trimming pared 2 bases from V and 5 bases from J, leaving 17 bases between. Germline CDR1 is SGDLS and CDR2 is YYNGEE. CDR3 loop: CASSVGGREYDQPQHF. CDR3 DNA sequence: TGTGCCAGCAGCGTTGGAGGAAGGGAGTACGATCAGCCCCAGCATTTT. Combining the CDR3 with reference TRBV9 and TRBJ1-5 gives the whole variable domain DSGVTQTPKHLITATGQRVTLRCSPRSGDLSVYWYQQSLDQGLQFLIQYYNGEERAKGNILERFSAQQFPDLHSELNLSSLELGDSALYFCASSVGGREYDQPQHFGDGTRLSIL.

V usage is TRBV7-2 and J usage is TRBJ2-2; 7 bases agree with TRBD2. The CDR3 totals 15 residues. Germline assignment: CDR1 SGHTA and CDR2 FQGNSA. Trimming cost V 5 bases and J 4 bases; bases outside gene matches: 7. The DNA of the CDR3 is TGTGCCAGCAGCCAGAGGGCGGGGGTCACCGGGGAGCTGTTTTTT. As protein: CASSQRAGVTGELFF.

The chain employs TRBV11-2 and TRBJ1-6; D uncertain. The CDR3 has 11 residues. Per the germline V gene, CDR1 is SGHAT and CDR2 is FQNNGV. The V end lost 4 bases, the J end lost 7 bases, and 2 bases lay between the germline ends. CDR3 residues: CASSSNSPLHF. In nucleotides, the CDR3 is TGTGCCAGCAGCTCGAATTCACCCCTCCACTTT.

The CDR3 protein is CASSSGQPTEAFF. The CDR3 region has the DNA TGCGCCAGCAGCTCAGGACAGCCCACTGAAGCTTTCTTT. The chain carries TRBV5-1 and TRBJ1-1; D perhaps matches TRBD1 (6 bases). Trimming removed 3 bases at V and 4 bases at J, with 10 bases between. The CDR3 is made up of 13 amino acids. Germline V CDR1 and CDR2: SGHRS, YFSETQ.

For this clone: Within the sample, other DNA sequences also encode this same CDR3. This chain joins TRBV19 and TRBJ2-1; D is perhaps TRBD2 (6 bases). Germline V gene sequence: CDR1 LNHDA, CDR2 SQIVND (reference sequence). This CDR3 comprises 15 residues. V dropped 4 bases and J dropped 0 bases, with 10 bases sitting between them. DNA of the CDR3: TGTGCCAGTAGTAGGGCCGGGAGCTCCTACAATGAGCAGTTCTTC. This gives the protein CASSRAGSSYNEQFF.

J is TRBJ1-5 and V is TRBV2; D is unclear. This CDR3 is 14 amino acids long. V dropped 6 bases and J dropped 1 base, with 10 bases sitting between them. Germline V gene sequence: CDR1 SNHLY, CDR2 FYNNEI. The CDR3 nucleotides read TGTGCCAGCAGATCACCAACAAGCAATCAGCCCCAGCATTTT. Protein product: CASRSPTSNQPQHF. Together with reference TRBV2 and TRBJ1-5, the CDR3 gives the full variable domain: EPEVTQTPSHQVTQMGQEVILRCVPISNHLYFYWYRQILGQKVEFLVSFYNNEISEKSEIFDDQFSVERPDGSNFTLKIRSTKLEDSAMYFCASRSPTSNQPQHFGDGTRLSIL.